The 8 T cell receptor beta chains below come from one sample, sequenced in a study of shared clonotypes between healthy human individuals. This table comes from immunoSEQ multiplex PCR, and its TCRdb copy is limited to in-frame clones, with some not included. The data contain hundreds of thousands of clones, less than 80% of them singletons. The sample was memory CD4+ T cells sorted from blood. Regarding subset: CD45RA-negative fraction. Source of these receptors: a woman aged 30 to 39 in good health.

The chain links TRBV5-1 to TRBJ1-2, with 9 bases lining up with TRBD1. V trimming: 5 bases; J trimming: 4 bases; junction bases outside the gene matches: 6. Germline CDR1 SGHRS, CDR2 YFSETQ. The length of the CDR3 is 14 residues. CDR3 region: CASREQGASYGYTF. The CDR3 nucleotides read TGCGCCAGCAGGGAACAGGGGGCTTCCTATGGCTACACCTTC. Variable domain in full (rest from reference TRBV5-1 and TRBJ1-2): KAGVTQTPRYLIKTRGQQVTLSCSPISGHRSVSWYQQTPGQGLQFLFEYFSETQRNKGNFPGRFSGRQFSNSRSEMNVSTLELGDSALYLCASREQGASYGYTFGSGTRLTVV.

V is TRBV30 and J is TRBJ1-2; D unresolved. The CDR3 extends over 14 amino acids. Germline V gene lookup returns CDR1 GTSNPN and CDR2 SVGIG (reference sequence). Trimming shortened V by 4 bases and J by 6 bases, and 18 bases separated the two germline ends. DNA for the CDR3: TGTGCCTGGACCCCGGGTCTCGAGACGGATGGCTACACCTTC. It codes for CAWTPGLETDGYTF.

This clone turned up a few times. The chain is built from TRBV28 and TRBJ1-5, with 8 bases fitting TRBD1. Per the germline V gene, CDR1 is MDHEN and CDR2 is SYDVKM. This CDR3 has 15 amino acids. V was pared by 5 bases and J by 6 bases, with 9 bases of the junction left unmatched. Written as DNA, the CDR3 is TGTGCCAGCAGTGACTCAGGGGGCATAGGTCAGCCCCAGCATTTT. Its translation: CASSDSGGIGQPQHF.

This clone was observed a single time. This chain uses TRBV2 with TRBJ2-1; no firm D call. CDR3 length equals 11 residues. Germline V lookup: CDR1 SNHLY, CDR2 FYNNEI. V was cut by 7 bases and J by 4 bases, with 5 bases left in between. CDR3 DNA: TGTGCCAGCAAAGGATACAATGAGCAGTTCTTC. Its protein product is CASKGYNEQFF. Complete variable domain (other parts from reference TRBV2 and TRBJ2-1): EPEVTQTPSHQVTQMGQEVILRCVPISNHLYFYWYRQILGQKVEFLVSFYNNEISEKSEIFDDQFSVERPDGSNFTLKIRSTKLEDSAMYFCASKGYNEQFFGPGTRLTVL.

The DNA of the CDR3 is TGTGCCAGCAGTGCGCGGCCGGGAGGACAGAGTATGAACACTGAAGCTTTCTTT. Translating gives CASSARPGGQSMNTEAFF. The chain has TRBV25-1 and TRBJ1-1; the D gene is possibly TRBD1 (6 bases). Deletions cut 4 bases from V and 0 bases from J, with 21 bases between. The CDR3 consists of 18 residues. Germline V lookup: CDR1 MGHDK, CDR2 SYGVNS.

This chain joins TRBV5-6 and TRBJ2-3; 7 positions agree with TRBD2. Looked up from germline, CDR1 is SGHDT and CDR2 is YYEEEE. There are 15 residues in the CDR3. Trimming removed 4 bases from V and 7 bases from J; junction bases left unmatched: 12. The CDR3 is CASSPPLGRTNTQYF. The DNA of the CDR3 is TGTGCCAGCAGCCCCCCTCTCGGGAGGACGAATACGCAGTATTTT.

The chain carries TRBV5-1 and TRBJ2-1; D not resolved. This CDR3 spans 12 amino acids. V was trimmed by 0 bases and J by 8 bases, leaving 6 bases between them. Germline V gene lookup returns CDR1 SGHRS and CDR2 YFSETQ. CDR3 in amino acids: CASSLEAYEQFF. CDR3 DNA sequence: TGCGCCAGCAGCTTGGAGGCGTATGAGCAGTTCTTC.

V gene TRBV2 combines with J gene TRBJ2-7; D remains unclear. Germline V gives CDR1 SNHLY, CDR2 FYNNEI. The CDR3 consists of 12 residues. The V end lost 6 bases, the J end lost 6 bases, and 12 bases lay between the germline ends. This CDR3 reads CASRDDQREQYF. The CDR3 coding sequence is TGTGCCAGCAGAGACGACCAGCGCGAGCAGTACTTC.